The clone carrying this T cell receptor beta chain was found many times. What it recognizes is unknown. The sample originates from a study of Graves' ophthalmopathy and Graves' hyperthyroidism. Study conclusions and caveats: Most expanded clonotypes in thyroid above 0.001 frequency also showed up in blood.

TCR beta CDR3 regions were amplified from RNA transcripts. The first round was an RT-PCR with HTBI primers, and the second round was a multiplex PCR. TCRdb analysed the multiplex PCR reads with MiXCR anew, one entry per CDR3 protein. The data show hundreds of thousands of distinct CDR3 sequences, with around a fifth seen just once and roughly 6.9% held by the top ten. The CDR3 is 14 residues long. Trimming pared 4 bases from V and 5 bases from J, leaving 17 bases between. Germline V gene lookup returns CDR1 GTSNPN and CDR2 SVGIG (reference sequence). Sequenced input: peripheral blood. The source of this sequence is a woman aged 18-29 years with stable Graves' hyperthyroidism. Some clones in this sample may be carry-over from other donors' samples. The gene calls are TRBV30 and TRBJ1-1; D might be TRBD1 (5 bases). CDR3 protein: CAWILGGVRTEAFF. CDR3 nucleotides: TGTGCCTGGATTCTGGGGGGTGTAAGGACTGAAGCTTTCTTT.